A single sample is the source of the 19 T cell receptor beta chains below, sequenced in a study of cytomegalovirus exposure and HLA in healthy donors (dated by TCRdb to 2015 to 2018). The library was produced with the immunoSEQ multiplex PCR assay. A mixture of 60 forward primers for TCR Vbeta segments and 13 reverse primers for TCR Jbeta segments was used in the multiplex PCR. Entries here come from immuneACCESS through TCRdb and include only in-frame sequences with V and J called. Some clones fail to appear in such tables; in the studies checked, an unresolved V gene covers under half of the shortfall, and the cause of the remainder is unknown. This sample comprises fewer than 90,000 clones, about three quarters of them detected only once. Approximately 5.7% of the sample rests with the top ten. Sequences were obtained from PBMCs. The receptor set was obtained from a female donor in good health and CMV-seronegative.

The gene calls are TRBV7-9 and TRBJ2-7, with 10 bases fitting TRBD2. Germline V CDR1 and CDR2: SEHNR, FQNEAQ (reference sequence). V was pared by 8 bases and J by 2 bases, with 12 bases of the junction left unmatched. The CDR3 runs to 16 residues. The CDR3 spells CASEGLGTSATYEQYF. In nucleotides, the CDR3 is TGTGCCAGCGAGGGACTCGGGACTAGCGCAACCTACGAGCAGTACTTC.

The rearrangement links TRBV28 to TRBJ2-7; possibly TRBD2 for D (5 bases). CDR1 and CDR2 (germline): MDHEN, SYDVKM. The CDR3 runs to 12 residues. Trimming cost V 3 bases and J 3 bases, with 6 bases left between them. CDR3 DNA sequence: TGTGCCAGCAGTTTTGAGGGCTACGAGCAGTACTTC. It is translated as CASSFEGYEQYF. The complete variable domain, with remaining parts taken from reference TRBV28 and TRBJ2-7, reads DVKVTQSSRYLVKRTGEKVFLECVQDMDHENMFWYRQDPGLGLRLIYFSYDVKMKEKGDIPEGYSVSREKKERFSLILESASTNQTSMYLCASSFEGYEQYFGPGTRLTVT.

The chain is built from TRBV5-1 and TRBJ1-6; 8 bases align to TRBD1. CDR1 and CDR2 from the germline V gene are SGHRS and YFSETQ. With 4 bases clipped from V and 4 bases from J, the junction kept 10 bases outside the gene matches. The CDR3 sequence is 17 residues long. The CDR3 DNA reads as TGCGCCAGCAGCATAACATTACGGGACAGGTATAATTCACCCCTCCACTTT. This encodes CASSITLRDRYNSPLHF.

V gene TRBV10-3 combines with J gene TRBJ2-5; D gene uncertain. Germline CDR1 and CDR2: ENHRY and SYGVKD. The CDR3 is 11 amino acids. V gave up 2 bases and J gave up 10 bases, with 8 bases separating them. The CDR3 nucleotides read TGTGCCATCAGTGAGGAATCGGGCCAGTACTTC. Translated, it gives CAISEESGQYF.

As DNA, the CDR3 is TGTGCCAGCAGCTTAGGGGCCAGCCCTGCCTACGAGCAGTACTTC. It specifies CASSLGASPAYEQYF. The gene calls are TRBV7-2 and TRBJ2-7; D unclear. CDR1 SGHTA and CDR2 FQGNSA come from the germline V gene. V shed 1 base and J shed 2 bases, with 12 bases lying between them. This CDR3 has 15 amino acids.

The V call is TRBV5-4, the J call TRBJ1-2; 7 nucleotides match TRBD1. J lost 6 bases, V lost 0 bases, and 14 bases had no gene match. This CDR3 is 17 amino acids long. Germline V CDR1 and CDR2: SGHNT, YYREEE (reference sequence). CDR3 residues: CASSLAILRQGINGYTF. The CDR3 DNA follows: TGTGCCAGCAGCTTGGCCATTCTGAGACAGGGTATAAATGGCTACACCTTC.

DNA for the CDR3: TGTGCCAGCAGTTATAGGGACAGGGAAGGCGACATTCAGTACTTC. It translates to CASSYRDREGDIQYF. The rearrangement links TRBV27 to TRBJ2-4, with 9 bases matching TRBD1. The V segment lost 4 bases and the J segment 8 bases; nucleotides outside the gene matches: 9. The CDR3 contains 15 residues. Germline CDR1 reads MNHEY; CDR2 reads SMNVEV (reference sequence).

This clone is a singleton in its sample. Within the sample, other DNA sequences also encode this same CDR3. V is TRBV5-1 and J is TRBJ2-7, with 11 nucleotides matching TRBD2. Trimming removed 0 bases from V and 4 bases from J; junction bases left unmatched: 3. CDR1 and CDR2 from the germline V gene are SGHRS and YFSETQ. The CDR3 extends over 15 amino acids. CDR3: CASSLALAGGYEQYF. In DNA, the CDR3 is TGCGCCAGCAGCTTGGCCCTAGCGGGGGGATACGAGCAGTACTTC.

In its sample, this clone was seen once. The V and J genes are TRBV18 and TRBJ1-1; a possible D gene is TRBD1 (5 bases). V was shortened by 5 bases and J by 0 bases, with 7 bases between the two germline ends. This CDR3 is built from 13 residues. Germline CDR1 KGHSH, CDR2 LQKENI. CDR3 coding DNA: TGTGCCAGCTCAGGGGCGATGAACACTGAAGCTTTCTTT. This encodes CASSGAMNTEAFF.

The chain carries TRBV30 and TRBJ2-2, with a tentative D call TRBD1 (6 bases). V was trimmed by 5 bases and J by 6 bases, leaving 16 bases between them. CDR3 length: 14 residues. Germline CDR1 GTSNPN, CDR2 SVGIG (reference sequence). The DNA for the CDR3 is TGTGCCTGGCTACAGGGCGTTATGGCCGGGGAGCTGTTTTTT. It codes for CAWLQGVMAGELFF.

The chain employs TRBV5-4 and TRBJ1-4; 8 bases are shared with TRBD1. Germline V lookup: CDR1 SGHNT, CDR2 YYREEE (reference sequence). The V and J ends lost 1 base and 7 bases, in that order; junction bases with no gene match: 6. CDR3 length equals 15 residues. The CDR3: CASSLKQGGSEKLFF. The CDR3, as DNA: TGTGCCAGCAGCTTGAAACAGGGGGGAAGTGAAAAACTGTTTTTT.

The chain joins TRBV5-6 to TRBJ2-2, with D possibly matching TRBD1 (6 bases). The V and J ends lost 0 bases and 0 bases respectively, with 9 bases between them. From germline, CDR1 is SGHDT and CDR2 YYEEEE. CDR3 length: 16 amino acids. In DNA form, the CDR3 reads TGTGCCAGCAGCTTGGTCGGACAGTCGAACACCGGGGAGCTGTTTTTT. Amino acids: CASSLVGQSNTGELFF. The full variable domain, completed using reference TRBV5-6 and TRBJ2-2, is DAGVTQSPTHLIKTRGQQVTLRCSPKSGHDTVSWYQQALGQGPQFIFQYYEEEERQRGNFPDRFSGHQFPNYSSELNVNALLLGDSALYLCASSLVGQSNTGELFFGEGSRLTVL.

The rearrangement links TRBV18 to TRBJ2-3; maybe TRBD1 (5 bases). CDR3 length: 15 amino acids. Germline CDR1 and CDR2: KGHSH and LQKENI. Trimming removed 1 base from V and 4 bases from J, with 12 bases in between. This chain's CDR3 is CASSPQTRGADTQYF. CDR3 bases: TGTGCCAGCTCACCACAGACAAGGGGCGCAGATACGCAGTATTTT.

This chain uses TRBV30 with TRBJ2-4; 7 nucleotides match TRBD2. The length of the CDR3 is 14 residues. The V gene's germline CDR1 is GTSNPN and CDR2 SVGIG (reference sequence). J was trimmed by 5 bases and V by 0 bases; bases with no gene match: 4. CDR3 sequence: CAWSVPRGENIQYF. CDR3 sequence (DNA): TGTGCCTGGAGTGTACCCCGGGGGGAAAACATTCAGTACTTC.

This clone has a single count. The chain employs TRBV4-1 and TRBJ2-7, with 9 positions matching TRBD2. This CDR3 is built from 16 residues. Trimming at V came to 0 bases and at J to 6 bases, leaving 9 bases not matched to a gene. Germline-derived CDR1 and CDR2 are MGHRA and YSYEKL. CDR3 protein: CASSQDVRGGLVEQYF. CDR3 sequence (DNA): TGCGCCAGCAGCCAAGACGTGCGGGGGGGGCTAGTCGAGCAGTACTTC.

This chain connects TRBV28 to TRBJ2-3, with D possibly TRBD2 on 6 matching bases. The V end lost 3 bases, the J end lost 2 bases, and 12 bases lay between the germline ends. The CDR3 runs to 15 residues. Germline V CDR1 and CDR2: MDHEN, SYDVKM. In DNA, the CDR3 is TGTGCCAGCAGTTTTGGGAGCGGGCACACAGATACGCAGTATTTT. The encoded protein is CASSFGSGHTDTQYF.

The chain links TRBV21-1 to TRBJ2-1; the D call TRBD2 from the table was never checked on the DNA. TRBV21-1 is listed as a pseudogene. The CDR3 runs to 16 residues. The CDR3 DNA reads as TGTGCCAGCTTCAGAGCTAGCGGGAAGACCTACAATGAGCAGTTCTTC. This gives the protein CASFRASGKTYNEQFF.

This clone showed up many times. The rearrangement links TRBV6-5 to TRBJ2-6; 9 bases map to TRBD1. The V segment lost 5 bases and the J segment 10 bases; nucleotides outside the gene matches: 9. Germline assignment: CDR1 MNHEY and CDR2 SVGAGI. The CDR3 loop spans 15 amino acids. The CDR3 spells CASSGTGWLLNVLTF. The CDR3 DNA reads TGTGCCAGCAGTGGGACAGGGTGGTTATTGAACGTCCTGACTTTC.

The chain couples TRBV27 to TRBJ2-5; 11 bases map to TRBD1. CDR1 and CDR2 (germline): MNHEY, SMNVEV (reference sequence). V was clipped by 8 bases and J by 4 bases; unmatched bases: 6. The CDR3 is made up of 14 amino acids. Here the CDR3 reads CASSLGTGGETQYF. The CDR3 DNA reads TGTGCCAGCTCCTTAGGGACAGGGGGAGAGACCCAGTACTTC.